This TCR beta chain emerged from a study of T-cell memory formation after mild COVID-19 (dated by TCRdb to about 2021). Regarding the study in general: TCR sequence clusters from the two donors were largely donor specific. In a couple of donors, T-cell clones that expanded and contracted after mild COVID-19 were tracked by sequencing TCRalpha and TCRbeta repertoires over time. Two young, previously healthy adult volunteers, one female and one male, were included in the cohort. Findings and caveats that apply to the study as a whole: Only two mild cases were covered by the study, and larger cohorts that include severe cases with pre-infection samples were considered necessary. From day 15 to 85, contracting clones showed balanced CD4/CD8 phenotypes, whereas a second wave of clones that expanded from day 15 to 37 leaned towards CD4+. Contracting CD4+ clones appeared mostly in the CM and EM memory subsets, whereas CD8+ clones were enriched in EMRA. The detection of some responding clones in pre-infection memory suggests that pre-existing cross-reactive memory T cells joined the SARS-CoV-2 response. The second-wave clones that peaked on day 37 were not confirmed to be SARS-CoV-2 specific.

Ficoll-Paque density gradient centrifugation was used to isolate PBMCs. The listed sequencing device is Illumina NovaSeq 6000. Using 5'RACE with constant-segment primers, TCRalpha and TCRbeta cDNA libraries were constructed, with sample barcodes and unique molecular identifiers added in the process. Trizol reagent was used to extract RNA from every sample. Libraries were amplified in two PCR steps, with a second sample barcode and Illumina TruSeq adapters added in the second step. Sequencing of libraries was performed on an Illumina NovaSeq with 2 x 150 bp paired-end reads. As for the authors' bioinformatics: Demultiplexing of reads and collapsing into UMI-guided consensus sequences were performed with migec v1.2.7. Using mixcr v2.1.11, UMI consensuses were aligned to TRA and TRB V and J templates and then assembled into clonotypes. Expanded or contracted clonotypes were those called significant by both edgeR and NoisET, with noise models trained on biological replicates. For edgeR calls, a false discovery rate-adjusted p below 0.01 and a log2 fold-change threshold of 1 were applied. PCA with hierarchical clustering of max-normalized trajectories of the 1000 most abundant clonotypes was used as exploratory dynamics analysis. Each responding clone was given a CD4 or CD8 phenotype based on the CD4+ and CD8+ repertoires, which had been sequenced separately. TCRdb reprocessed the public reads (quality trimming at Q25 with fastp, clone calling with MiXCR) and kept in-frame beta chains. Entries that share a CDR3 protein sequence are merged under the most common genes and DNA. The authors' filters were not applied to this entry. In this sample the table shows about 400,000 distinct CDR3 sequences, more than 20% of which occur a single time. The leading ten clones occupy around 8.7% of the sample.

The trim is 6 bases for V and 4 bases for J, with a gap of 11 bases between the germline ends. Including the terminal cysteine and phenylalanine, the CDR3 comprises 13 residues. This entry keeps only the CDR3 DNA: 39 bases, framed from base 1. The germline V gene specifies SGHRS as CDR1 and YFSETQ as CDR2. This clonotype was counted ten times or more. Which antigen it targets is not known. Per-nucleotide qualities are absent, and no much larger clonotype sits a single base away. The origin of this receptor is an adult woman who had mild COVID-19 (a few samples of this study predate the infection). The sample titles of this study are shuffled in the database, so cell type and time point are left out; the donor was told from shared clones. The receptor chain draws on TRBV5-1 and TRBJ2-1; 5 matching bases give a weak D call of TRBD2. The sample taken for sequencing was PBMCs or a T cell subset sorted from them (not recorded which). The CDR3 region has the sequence CASTLGAYNEQFF. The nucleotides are TGCGCCAGCACTCTGGGAGCATACAATGAGCAGTTCTTC.